This TCR beta chain was obtained from a study of cytomegalovirus exposure and HLA in healthy donors (dated by TCRdb to 2016 to 2017). In the study overall: According to an earlier analysis of a few hundred of the donors, 200 million or so T cells yielded approximately 120 million unique TCR beta sequences and approximately 300 Gb of sequence data. Typing coverage varied by locus: roughly 629-640 donors for A, B, C, DRB1 and DQB1; approximately 500 for DQA1; around 610 for DPA1; about 450 for DPB1. To predict cytomegalovirus infection status, the study combined high-throughput TCR immunosequencing, statistical association of individual TCRs with disease status, and machine learning. Donor age, sex, ethnicity and CMV serostatus were compiled alongside the repertoire data. Across approximately 400 genotyped donors of the cohort, an average of about 220,000 unique TCR beta nucleotide sequences per donor were sequenced, and roughly 20% of those sequences were non-productive. Every discovery cohort repertoire had been produced on one sequencing platform. An earlier analysis of several hundred of the donors used high-throughput TCR beta sequencing to judge whether each TCR beta V gene segment behaved as functional or pseudogenic. The study profiled the T cell repertoires of 666 subjects by immunosequencing and related them to cytomegalovirus serostatus. The aim of the study was to test whether cataloging public T cell receptors could identify signatures of past pathogen exposure. HLA typing covered class I and class II loci at four-digit resolution. Because of strong linkage in the cohort, roughly 5 DR-DQ haplotypes were treated as single units for association and clustering. An early release that covered about 640 HLA-typed donors contained approximately 300 gigabases of sequencing data and tens of millions of unique TCR sequences. To study patterns of TCR occurrence, a later analysis re-analyzed previously published TCR beta repertoires from around 660 donors and added high-resolution HLA genotyping. Rather than drawing on any new phenotypic data, the later analysis identified candidate immune exposures from TCR beta sequences and the way those sequences occurred across donors. A later genetic analysis took genome-wide SNP genotypes for about 55% of the 666 donors and used that subset as a discovery cohort. Besides the first cohort of approximately 710 subjects, a separate validation cohort made up of roughly 120 different subjects was used. Of the roughly 400 genotyped donors, less than 85% were placed in the genetic ancestry cluster associated with self-reported Caucasian donors. Study-wide conclusions, independent of this receptor: Most TCR sequences were seen in very few donors, while some public TCRs were found in many individuals. A few of the identified cytomegalovirus-associated TCR beta chains were confirmed in vitro to be specific for cytomegalovirus antigens. The 87-base-pair reads could not distinguish some IMGT-functional V segments, including TRBV6-2 and TRBV6-3, so those segments were excluded. A later analysis associated 15,000 or so TCR beta sequences with specific HLA alleles at a false discovery rate of 0.05. The cohort was sequenced for TCR beta chains only, and without alpha or paired-chain data the features that could be detected were limited. In a later analysis, TCR association rates were found to vary across HLA loci, with the most associated TCRs seen for DRB1 alleles and the fewest for HLA-C alleles. HLA typing was unavailable for some donors at each locus, so association tests used only the typed subset. Compared with equally common non-associated chains, HLA-associated TCR beta chains in a later analysis were more clonally expanded and had lower generation probabilities. A further reported finding was that TCR beta sequences accurately predicted the HLA-A and HLA-B alleles for most subjects in the first cohort. Because counts were too low, roughly 18 rarely observed V segments, including chromosome 9 orphons, were left out of the earlier analysis of approximately 500 of the donors. The study listed 164 TCR beta chains as associated with cytomegalovirus. An earlier analysis of approximately 540 of the donors showed that most TCR beta V segments appeared in productive rearrangements either about 90% or about 30% of the time, which broadly matched IMGT annotations. The sequencing pipeline was judged likely to have produced a cluster of highly shared sequence variants as a technical artifact. An association between a missense DCLRE1C variant and V-gene and J-gene trimming of TCR beta chains was found in a later genetic analysis and replicated in an independent cohort. Correlated functional status among segregating V segments might be attributable to linkage disequilibrium, but an unknown experimental factor could not be ruled out. Assigning TCR associations to individual alleles was difficult when HLA alleles, especially DR and DQ, strongly co-occurred. Several of the top co-occurrence clusters appeared to be linked to parvovirus B19, influenza, CMV and Epstein-Barr virus, according to a later analysis. The authors suggested that the approach could potentially be extended to other disease states and immunological phenotypes. Roughly uniform sequencing depth across donors was assumed in presence/absence analyses, although this assumption may not hold. According to a later genetic analysis, donors in an Asian-associated ancestry cluster had fewer N-insertions in productive TCRs than the approximately 630-donor mean. For the cohort, immune exposure information was limited to CMV serostatus. Cytomegalovirus status was reported to be diagnosed by the classifier with high specificity and sensitivity in both the original and validation cohorts. According to a later analysis, most CMV-associated TCR beta chains appeared to be HLA-restricted, and the HLA associations seemed to be driven largely by CMV exposure.

The V end gives up 0 bases and the J end 4 bases, leaving 0 bases in the junction not matched to a gene. Via the germline V gene, CDR1 is SGHTA and CDR2 FQGNSA. From cysteine to phenylalanine, the CDR3 is 13 amino acids long. CDR3 DNA only is kept here, 39 bases in frame from base 1. Details on this clone: This receptor's antigen is unknown. Qualities for individual bases were not recorded, and no much larger clone is one base off.

The cohort consisted of 600 or so healthy bone marrow donors. At the time of sampling, all cohort members were nominally healthy, though unrecorded immune exposures were likely present. The donor was CMV seronegative and was included in the group of several hundred seronegative cohort members. A peripheral blood sample was provided by each donor, and peripheral blood mononuclear cells were used for TCR beta sequencing. The Qiagen DNeasy Blood Extraction Kit was used to extract genomic DNA from the blood cell samples. Receptors were amplified or captured by the immunoSEQ multiplex PCR assay. The multiplex PCR relied on a mix of 60 forward primers for TCR Vbeta segments and 13 reverse primers for TCR Jbeta segments. Amplification of the CDR3 region of rearranged TCR beta genes was performed with a multiplex PCR assay on genomic DNA. The amplified TCR beta libraries were sequenced on the Illumina HiSeq System as 87-base-pair reads. Regarding the original processing steps: A later analysis tallied 80 million to 95 million unique TCR beta chains across the 660 or so repertoires, and about 12 million of those chains were shared by two or more donors. A nearest-neighbor algorithm error-corrected the raw reads and collapsed the reads into unique sequences, merging closely related sequences to remove PCR and sequencing errors. V, D and J gene segments were assigned by aligning CDR3 sequences to IMGT reference sequences. Each retained sequence needed at least a six-nucleotide match to both a V gene segment and a J gene segment. Rearrangements were called productive when the CDR3 lacked stop codons and stayed in frame with V and J; all others were non-productive. CDR3 was defined according to IMGT convention as the region running from the second conserved V-encoded cysteine to the conserved J-encoded phenylalanine. The earlier analysis of about 570 of the donors excluded any sequence lacking an unambiguous match to a single V gene segment. In an earlier analysis of about 590 of the donors, a V segment was called functional when productive rearrangements were above 56.7%, and segregating when the standard deviation between donors exceeded 5%. A statistical classification framework was built for diagnosing cytomegalovirus status from the catalog of TCR beta chain sequences. A later analysis assigned V and J genes by comparing TCR nucleotide sequences with IMGT/GENE-DB human TR gene sequences. The TCRdist pipeline was used in a later analysis to assign CDR3 sequences and most-parsimonious VDJ recombination scenarios. In a later analysis, every TCR beta chain was defined by the combination of its CDR3 amino acid sequence and its V-gene family, and reads without a unique V-gene family were dropped. A later analysis removed 592 highly shared, low-generation-probability nucleotide sequences to deal with suspected cross-contamination and a sequencing artifact. A later analysis calculated a clonal expansion index for each public chain from normalized within-repertoire ranks of inferred template counts. A later analysis computed generation probabilities with a VDJ recombination model fitted to out-of-frame rearrangements, and checked the results against IGoR. In a later analysis, hypergeometric tests were used to score TCR-TCR, TCR-HLA and TCR-CMV co-occurrence, with a repertoire-size bias correction applied to TCR pairs. To estimate false discovery rates, a later analysis permuted the HLA or CMV assignments 20 times. In a later analysis, co-occurring TCRs were grouped with DBSCAN, and TCRdist sequence similarity was added when clustering was performed within HLA-allele-positive subsets. Repertoires with fewer than 30,000 or more than 120,000 public chains, plus five repertoires with anomalous nucleotide sharing, were excluded from co-occurrence clustering. Held by TCRdb, this immuneACCESS table contains in-frame sequences only and omits some clones. Under half of the omission traces to an unresolved V gene where checked; the cause of the rest is unknown. V, J and clone size were drawn from that table, and D and trimming were deduced from the DNA. This sample gives 130,000 to 150,000 clones in total; about four fifths of them show up just once. In total, the top ten clones hold more than 3% of the sample.

The receptor was isolated from a female donor in good health and CMV-seronegative. The chain is encoded by TRBV7-2 joined to TRBJ2-7, and TRBD2 matches 7 of the central bases. The sequenced material came from PBMCs. The CDR3 region: CASSLAGGYEQYF. The base sequence is TGTGCCAGCAGCTTAGCGGGAGGGTACGAGCAGTACTTC.